This T cell receptor (beta chain) was sequenced for a study of T cell responses to AZD1222 COVID-19 vaccine. The germline CDR1 and CDR2 sequences are MNHEY and SMNVEV (reference sequence). V gave up 4 bases and J gave up 0 bases, with 10 bases separating them. The CDR3 sequence is 15 residues long. Sequenced by immunoSEQ multiplex PCR; TCRdb stores in-frame clones only, minus some. The sample holds 93,000 or so clones, 80% to 90% seen once. This TCR came from an adult in good health. The sample in question was peripheral blood, obtained on day 0 of AZD1222 vaccination. The chain is built from TRBV27 and TRBJ1-5; D unresolved. The DNA of the CDR3 is TGTGCCAGCAGTTGGGCAGCTAATAGCAATCAGCCCCAGCATTTT. It yields the protein CASSWAANSNQPQHF.